This T cell receptor beta chain was observed in a study of T-cell memory formation after mild COVID-19. TCR alpha and TCR beta cDNA libraries carrying sample barcodes and UMIs came from 5'RACE with constant-segment primers. TCRdb re-called the 5' RACE reads with MiXCR, one entry per CDR3 protein. The data show approximately 350,000 distinct CDR3 sequences, around 27% seen once. V was shortened by 0 bases and J by 10 bases, with 7 bases between the two germline ends. This CDR3 has 12 amino acids. Per germline, CDR1 LNHNV and CDR2 YYDKDF (reference sequence). V is TRBV15 and J is TRBJ2-1, with D possibly matching TRBD1 (5 bases). This TCR was sampled from an adult woman who had mild COVID-19 (a few samples of this study predate the infection). Cell type and time point are not known. The sequenced material came from PBMCs or a T cell subset sorted from them (not recorded which). CDR3: CATSRDRTEQFF. The CDR3 DNA reads as TGTGCCACCAGCAGAGATAGGACAGAGCAGTTCTTC. The full variable domain, its missing parts supplied by reference TRBV15 and TRBJ2-1, is DAMVIQNPRYQVTQFGKPVTLSCSQTLNHNVMYWYQQKSSQAPKLLFHYYDKDFNNEADTPDNFQSRRPNTSFCFLDIRSPGLGDTAMYLCATSRDRTEQFFGPGTRLTVL.